These T cell receptor beta chains were read from a single sample in a study of shared clonotypes between healthy human individuals. The repertoire was sequenced with immunoSEQ multiplex PCR; TCRdb's copy has only in-frame clones and lacks some. The top ten hold around 0.37% of the sample, which has about 2.4 million clones, 93% seen once. Material: naive CD4+ T cells from PBMCs. These receptors were taken from a man between 18 and 35 years old in good health. Some clones in this sample may be carry-over from other donors' samples. The CDR3 runs from the conserved cysteine through the conserved F or W. D genes are given only for firm matches. Clone size, where shown, is once, few, many, or a class for clones that have expanded.

v_gene	d_gene	abundance	j_gene	CDR3aa	CDR3nt
TRBV28	.	.	TRBJ2-7	CASSLAGVGPYEQYF	TGTGCCAGCAGTTTAGCCGGAGTGGGCCCCTACGAGCAGTACTTC
TRBV7-9	.	.	TRBJ1-3	CASSRDSGNTIYF	TGTGCCAGCAGTAGAGACTCTGGAAACACCATATATTTT
TRBV11-2	TRBD2	.	TRBJ2-5	CASSITSGSGETQYF	TGTGCCAGCAGCATCACTAGCGGGAGCGGGGAGACCCAGTACTTC
TRBV6-5	TRBD1	.	TRBJ1-3	CASSYSGQGVGNTIYF	TGTGCCAGCAGTTACTCGGGACAGGGGGTGGGAAACACCATATATTTT
TRBV7-3	TRBD2	.	TRBJ2-1	CASSRLTPTSGRNNEQFF	TGTGCCAGCAGCCGACTCACTCCCACTAGCGGGAGGAACAATGAGCAGTTCTTC
TRBV2	TRBD2	.	TRBJ2-1	CASSQLGGLAVYNEQFF	TGTGCCAGCAGTCAACTTGGGGGACTAGCGGTTTACAATGAGCAGTTCTTC
TRBV25-1	.	once	TRBJ2-7	CASSENEVQNEQYF	TGTGCCAGCAGTGAGAATGAGGTCCAAAACGAGCAGTACTTC
TRBV7-9	TRBD2	.	TRBJ2-3	CASRTLAGGDTQYF	TGTGCCAGCAGGACACTAGCGGGAGGGGATACGCAGTATTTT
TRBV5-1	TRBD1	.	TRBJ2-7	CASSTTGGHYEQYF	TGCGCCAGCAGCACAACAGGGGGGCATTACGAGCAGTACTTC
TRBV6-5	TRBD1	.	TRBJ1-4	CASRDEGTGNEKLFF	TGTGCCAGCAGAGACGAAGGGACAGGGAATGAAAAACTGTTTTTT
TRBV7-9	.	.	TRBJ2-5	CASSKTGHLQETQYF	TGTGCCAGCAGCAAGACAGGACACCTCCAAGAGACCCAGTACTTC
TRBV7-3	.	.	TRBJ2-3	CASSLRSSTDTQYF	TGTGCCAGCAGCTTGCGTTCCAGCACAGATACGCAGTATTTT
TRBV7-3	.	.	TRBJ2-1	CASSQGSSYNEQFF	TGTGCCAGCAGCCAGGGCAGCTCCTACAATGAGCAGTTCTTC
TRBV7-9	.	.	TRBJ2-3	CASNSGLAVTDTQYF	TGTGCCAGCAACTCTGGGTTAGCGGTCACAGATACGCAGTATTTT
TRBV7-2	TRBD1	.	TRBJ2-5	CASRSDRVQETQYF	TGTGCCAGCAGGTCTGACAGGGTACAAGAGACCCAGTACTTC
TRBV5-4	.	.	TRBJ2-1	CASSSEGSGLYNEQFF	TGTGCCAGCAGCTCCGAAGGGAGCGGACTATACAATGAGCAGTTCTTC
TRBV29-1	.	.	TRBJ2-7	CSVEAQNHEQYF	TGCAGCGTGGAGGCCCAAAACCACGAGCAGTACTTC
TRBV29-1	.	once	TRBJ2-3	CSVEGRALGDTQYF	TGCAGCGTTGAGGGGCGGGCATTGGGGGATACGCAGTATTTT
TRBV19	.	.	TRBJ2-1	CASKQETYNEQFF	TGTGCCAGCAAACAGGAAACCTACAATGAGCAGTTCTTC
TRBV5-1	.	.	TRBJ2-5	CASSLEPGGVGQETQYF	TGCGCCAGCAGCTTGGAACCTGGAGGGGTTGGACAAGAGACCCAGTACTTC
TRBV5-6	.	once	TRBJ2-5	CASSPPRSETQYF	TGTGCCAGCAGCCCCCCACGATCAGAGACCCAGTACTTC
TRBV23-1	TRBD2	.	TRBJ2-1	CASSQSPLSTGTSGASLPNNEQFF	TGCGCCAGCAGTCAATCCCCGCTTTCCACCGGGACTAGCGGAGCCAGTCTCCCCAACAATGAGCAGTTCTTC
TRBV30	.	.	TRBJ2-4	CAWSVGPPGNIQYF	TGTGCCTGGAGTGTGGGGCCGCCGGGAAACATTCAGTACTTC
TRBV4-1	TRBD1	.	TRBJ1-3	CASSQDPGGRSSGNTIYF	TGCGCCAGCAGCCAAGATCCAGGGGGCCGGAGCTCTGGAAACACCATATATTTT
TRBV14	TRBD2	.	TRBJ2-5	CASSHPSRTSQETQYF	TGTGCCAGCAGCCATCCCTCACGGACTAGCCAAGAGACCCAGTACTTC
TRBV19	.	.	TRBJ1-5	CASSWAGAYSNQPQHF	TGTGCCAGTAGCTGGGCAGGAGCATATAGCAATCAGCCCCAGCATTTT